This T cell receptor beta chain was retrieved from a study of shared clonotypes between healthy human individuals. Whole-study findings and limits: The donor pool, a small one, limited the genetic and exposure-history diversity represented.

Using immunoSEQ multiplex PCR, the repertoire was profiled, and TCRdb retains in-frame clones only, with some absent. The sample contains roughly 530,000 clones, 90% to 96% of which appear only once. Details on this clone: The antigen remains undetermined.

This sequence originates from a woman aged 25 to 45 in good health. Sequencing was performed on naive CD4+ T cells sorted from blood. The subset is: CD45RA+ positively selected.

The CDR3 DNA sequence: TGTGCCAGCACCCTGGGCCCAGAGAGGAACACTGAAGCTTTCTTT. Its protein is CASTLGPERNTEAFF. This chain connects TRBV28 to TRBJ1-1; D not certain. The CDR3 runs to 15 residues. The V gene's germline CDR1 is MDHEN and CDR2 SYDVKM. The V gene lost 7 bases and the J gene lost 1 base, with 16 bases spanning the gap.